One and the same sample provided the 27 T cell receptor beta chains below, sequenced in a study of siplizumab effects on memory and regulatory T cells (dated 2019 in TCRdb). Library method: the immunoSEQ multiplex PCR assay. In its TCRdb copy, this immuneACCESS table keeps in-frame sequences only and misses some clones. Where compared with another copy, unresolved V genes explain less than half of these, and the others have no known cause. Counted in this sample were approximately 92,000 clones; over 90% of them appeared once. The top ten clones comprise approximately 1.5% of the sample. The specimen sequenced was non-Treg CD4+ T cells sorted from blood. The cell subset or site label of this sample denotes: FACS-sorted unstimulated CD4+ non-regulatory T cells. These receptors were collected from a human donor in good health.

CDR3 nucleotide sequence: TGCGCCAGCTCGGCGAGCGGGAAGACCAATGAGCAGTTCTTC. Amino acids: CASSASGKTNEQFF. The rearrangement uses TRBV10-1 and TRBJ2-1; 7 nucleotides match TRBD2. V was clipped by 8 bases and J by 6 bases; unmatched bases: 10. The CDR3 sequence is 14 residues long. Germline loops: CDR1 WNHNN, CDR2 SYGVQD (reference sequence).

The table lists this clone with a count of one. The chain couples TRBV5-6 to TRBJ1-2, with D tentatively TRBD1 (5 bases). Germline V lookup: CDR1 SGHDT, CDR2 YYEEEE. The CDR3 has 17 amino acids. V shed 0 bases and J shed 5 bases, with 20 bases lying between them. CDR3 in amino acids: CASSLAFPQGGRYGYTF. The CDR3 nucleotides are TGTGCCAGCAGCTTGGCCTTCCCCCAGGGTGGACGATATGGCTACACCTTC.

The chain has TRBV19 and TRBJ2-3, with a tentative D call TRBD2 (5 bases). This CDR3 is built from 15 residues. Trimming removed 3 bases at V and 5 bases at J, with 15 bases between. Germline CDR1 and CDR2: LNHDA and SQIVND (reference sequence). CDR3 bases: TGTGCCAGTAGTATTAGGGAGAGAAGTGGAGATACGCAGTATTTT. Protein: CASSIRERSGDTQYF.

V gene TRBV27 combines with J gene TRBJ2-7; the match to TRBD2 covers 13 bases. The CDR3 has 15 amino acids. J lost 0 bases, V lost 6 bases, and 2 bases had no gene match. The germline gives CDR1 MNHEY, CDR2 SMNVEV (reference sequence). The CDR3 DNA sequence: TGTGCCAGCAGGCGGACTAGCGGGAGCTCCTACGAGCAGTACTTC. Its translation is CASRRTSGSSYEQYF.

The V gene is TRBV4-1, the J gene TRBJ2-7, with a weak D call TRBD2 (6 bases). The CDR3 sequence is 14 residues long. Germline V gene sequence: CDR1 MGHRA, CDR2 YSYEKL. V lost 0 bases to trimming and J lost 7 bases, with 13 bases between them. The CDR3 spells CASSQDGWLAEQYF. The CDR3 DNA is TGCGCCAGCAGCCAAGATGGGTGGCTAGCGGAGCAGTACTTC.

This CDR3 reads CASSLDRAGGELFF. The CDR3 region has the DNA TGCGCCAGCAGCTTAGACAGGGCAGGCGGGGAGCTGTTTTTT. The rearrangement links TRBV5-1 to TRBJ2-2, with 7 nucleotides matching TRBD1. Germline V CDR1 and CDR2: SGHRS, YFSETQ. Unmatched junction bases numbered 5, after V lost 2 bases and J lost 7 bases. The CDR3 sequence is 14 residues long.

This chain connects TRBV5-1 to TRBJ1-4, with TRBD1 as a possible D gene (6 bases). The CDR3 contains 14 residues. V shed 1 base and J shed 7 bases, with 11 bases lying between them. Looked up from germline, CDR1 is SGHRS and CDR2 is YFSETQ. The CDR3 DNA sequence: TGCGCCAGCAGCTTGTGGGGGGCCGGTGAAAAACTGTTTTTT. The encoded protein is CASSLWGAGEKLFF.

The chain recombines TRBV10-1 with TRBJ2-1; TRBD2 matches 10 bases. The CDR3 consists of 15 residues. V lost 5 bases, J lost 5 bases, and 6 bases stayed unmatched. The V gene's germline CDR1 is WNHNN and CDR2 SYGVQD (reference sequence). The CDR3 bases are TGCGCCAGCAGTCCGAGCGGGAGGGCCCACAATGAGCAGTTCTTC. Its protein is CASSPSGRAHNEQFF.

This chain connects TRBV5-1 to TRBJ2-3; 11 nucleotides match TRBD2. The junction had 1 base not matched to a gene; V was cut back by 6 bases and J by 1 base. This CDR3 is built from 14 residues. CDR1 and CDR2 (germline): SGHRS, YFSETQ. For the CDR3, the DNA is TGCGCCAGCATGACTAGCGGGGGCACAGATACGCAGTATTTT. Its translation: CASMTSGGTDTQYF.

Only one count was recorded for this clone. The chain combines TRBV11-2 with TRBJ2-1; 8 bases line up with TRBD2. V gave up 2 bases and J gave up 7 bases; unmatched junction bases: 10. This CDR3 has 16 residues. CDR1 is SGHAT and CDR2 is FQNNGV in the germline V gene. The CDR3: CASSLTSGNSINEQFF. The CDR3 DNA sequence: TGTGCCAGCAGCTTAACTAGCGGCAACTCTATTAATGAGCAGTTCTTC.

The chain has TRBV7-9 and TRBJ2-7; D is unresolved. The V gene lost 1 base and the J gene lost 1 base, with 11 bases spanning the gap. This CDR3 has 15 residues. The germline CDR1 and CDR2 sequences are SEHNR and FQNEAQ (reference sequence). The CDR3 DNA sequence: TGTGCCAGCAGCTTAGAAGGCGGCGGATCCTACGAGCAGTACTTC. Translated, it gives CASSLEGGGSYEQYF.

The V gene is TRBV5-4, the J gene TRBJ1-2, with D hard to call. CDR3 size: 13 residues. Trimming removed 2 bases at V and 3 bases at J, with 8 bases between. The V gene's germline CDR1 is SGHNT and CDR2 YYREEE (reference sequence). CDR3: CASSFREYYGYTF. The CDR3 DNA reads TGTGCCAGCAGCTTTCGGGAGTACTATGGCTACACCTTC.

The rearrangement links TRBV27 to TRBJ2-7; 13 bases map to TRBD2. The CDR3 extends over 19 amino acids. CDR1 is MNHEY and CDR2 is SMNVEV in the germline V gene (reference sequence). The V segment lost 2 bases and the J segment 3 bases; nucleotides outside the gene matches: 13. CDR3 coding DNA: TGTGCCAGCAGTTTAAGCGGACTAGCGGGAGTTTTAGGAAGCTACGAGCAGTACTTC. As protein: CASSLSGLAGVLGSYEQYF.

This clone was observed once. This CDR3 is CASSQGDGKDTQYF. DNA for the CDR3: TGCGCCAGCAGCCAGGGGGACGGAAAAGATACGCAGTATTTT. The chain is built from TRBV5-1 and TRBJ2-3, with TRBD1 matching over 7 bases. The CDR3 sequence is 14 residues long. V lost 4 bases, J lost 5 bases, and 7 bases stayed unmatched. CDR1 and CDR2 (germline): SGHRS, YFSETQ.

This clone has a single count. The gene calls are TRBV5-1 and TRBJ1-2; no firm D call. Germline CDR1 SGHRS, CDR2 YFSETQ. The CDR3 runs 14 residues. The V and J ends lost 2 bases and 3 bases respectively, with 11 bases between them. The CDR3 region has the DNA TGCGCCAGCAGCTTATCGGGTATGGACTATGGCTACACCTTC. It yields the protein CASSLSGMDYGYTF. The variable domain in full, completed from reference TRBV5-1 and TRBJ1-2, reads KAGVTQTPRYLIKTRGQQVTLSCSPISGHRSVSWYQQTPGQGLQFLFEYFSETQRNKGNFPGRFSGRQFSNSRSEMNVSTLELGDSALYLCASSLSGMDYGYTFGSGTRLTVV.

The chain has TRBV29-1 and TRBJ2-7; TRBD1 matches at 7 bases. This CDR3 contains 15 residues. Germline V gives CDR1 SQVTM, CDR2 ANQGSEA. The junction had 11 bases not matched to a gene; V was cut back by 6 bases and J by 0 bases. CDR3: CSVAEPGQSSYEQYF. The DNA of the CDR3 is TGCAGCGTCGCGGAACCGGGACAGAGCTCCTACGAGCAGTACTTC.

The chain employs TRBV7-2 and TRBJ2-1; perhaps D is TRBD1 or TRBD2 (5 bases each). The V gene lost 5 bases and the J gene lost 5 bases, with 13 bases spanning the gap. The CDR3 is made up of 14 amino acids. Germline CDR1 SGHTA, CDR2 FQGNSA. CDR3 sequence (DNA): TGTGCCAGCAGCACTAGAGACAGACACAATGAGCAGTTCTTC. Translating gives CASSTRDRHNEQFF.

This clone came up once. The gene calls are TRBV5-1 and TRBJ2-1; D might be TRBD2 (6 bases). Trimming left V 3 bases short and J 3 bases short, with 19 bases between. This CDR3 has 17 amino acids. Germline CDR1 and CDR2: SGHRS and YFSETQ. CDR3 bases: TGCGCCAGCAGCTGGGGGGTTGTTGGCGGGCGCTACAATGAGCAGTTCTTC. The encoded protein is CASSWGVVGGRYNEQFF.

The CDR3 DNA is TGTGCCAGCAGTGCCAGACAGGGGGGTACAGATACGCAGTATTTT. Protein product: CASSARQGGTDTQYF. The chain carries TRBV6-1 and TRBJ2-3; 9 positions agree with TRBD1. The CDR3 contains 15 residues. Germline CDR1 reads MNHNS; CDR2 reads SASEGT. The J segment lost 3 bases and the V segment lost 4 bases, leaving 5 bases of the junction unmatched.

V usage is TRBV5-1 and J usage is TRBJ1-1; possible D gene TRBD1, 6 bases. V was cut by 3 bases and J by 1 base, with 13 bases left in between. This CDR3 is 15 amino acids long. Per germline, CDR1 SGHRS and CDR2 YFSETQ. The CDR3 here is CASSWGQMSNTEAFF. The CDR3 region has the DNA TGCGCCAGCAGCTGGGGACAAATGTCGAACACTGAAGCTTTCTTT.

This clone came up once. The genes are TRBV5-1 and TRBJ2-1; D is uncertain. CDR3 size: 11 residues. The germline gives CDR1 SGHRS, CDR2 YFSETQ. V was pared by 0 bases and J by 8 bases, with 3 bases between. CDR3 bases: TGCGCCAGCAGCTTGGGGTATGAGCAGTTCTTC. This sequence encodes CASSLGYEQFF.

The J gene is TRBJ2-1, the V gene TRBV11-3; TRBD2 matches 10 bases. The V gene end was trimmed by 1 base and the J gene end by 2 bases; junction bases not matched to a gene: 5. Germline loops: CDR1 SGHNT, CDR2 YENEEA. The length of the CDR3 is 17 residues. The CDR3 loop reads CASSLGRLAGTYNEQFF. In nucleotides, the CDR3 is TGTGCCAGCAGCTTAGGGCGACTAGCGGGTACCTACAATGAGCAGTTCTTC. Full variable domain (missing parts from reference TRBV11-3 and TRBJ2-1): EAGVVQSPRYKIIEKKQPVAFWCNPISGHNTLYWYLQNLGQGPELLIRYENEEAVDDSQLPKDRFSAERLKGVDSTLKIQPAELGDSAVYLCASSLGRLAGTYNEQFFGPGTRLTVL.

This rearrangement joins TRBV7-8 to TRBJ2-3; D is tentatively TRBD1 or TRBD2 (6 bases each). V was trimmed by 4 bases and J by 14 bases, leaving 19 bases between them. Per the germline V gene, CDR1 is SGHVS and CDR2 is FQNEAQ. There are 13 residues in the CDR3. The CDR3 protein is CASSYLKGGAWYF. The CDR3 bases are TGTGCCAGCAGCTACCTAAAGGGGGGCGCCTGGTATTTT.

In this sample, this clone turned up once. The CDR3 here is CASSPDLNSGANVLTF. CDR3 bases: TGTGCCAGCAGCCCGGACCTAAACTCTGGGGCCAACGTCCTGACTTTC. The rearrangement uses TRBV6-6 and TRBJ2-6, with no clear D. The germline V gene encodes CDR1 MNHNY and CDR2 SVGAGI (reference sequence). Trimming took 6 bases from V and 0 from J, leaving 12 bases between them. CDR3 length: 16 amino acids.

The V and J genes are TRBV2 and TRBJ1-2; D is unresolved. Trimming left V 1 base short and J 3 bases short, with 12 bases between. Per the germline V gene, CDR1 is SNHLY and CDR2 is FYNNEI. The CDR3 totals 15 residues. CDR3 loop: CASSEGLKSHYGYTF. The CDR3 DNA reads as TGTGCCAGCAGTGAAGGCCTAAAGTCTCACTATGGCTACACCTTC.

This clone was detected once. The CDR3 is CASSTGTGRGEAFF. The CDR3 DNA is TGTGCCAGCAGTACAGGGACAGGGAGAGGTGAAGCTTTCTTT. The J gene is TRBJ1-1, the V gene TRBV27, with 9 bases that match TRBD1. The CDR3 spans 14 residues. The J segment lost 7 bases and the V segment lost 5 bases, leaving 8 bases of the junction unmatched. In germline, CDR1 is MNHEY, CDR2 SMNVEV (reference sequence).

This clone was seen a single time. The rearrangement links TRBV5-1 to TRBJ1-2, with D hard to call. This CDR3 has 13 amino acids. Germline-derived CDR1 and CDR2 are SGHRS and YFSETQ. V dropped 4 bases and J dropped 4 bases, with 11 bases sitting between them. CDR3 coding DNA: TGCGCCAGCAGCCTAGGGCCACTCTATGGCTACACCTTC. Translating it yields CASSLGPLYGYTF.